This T cell receptor beta chain stems from a study of cytomegalovirus exposure and HLA in healthy donors. The PCR used 60 Vbeta and 13 Jbeta primers. Method: immunoSEQ multiplex PCR; TCRdb's copy keeps in-frame clones and lacks some. The data show some 96,000 clones, 64% seen once. Findings and caveats of the study: Indistinguishable V segments such as TRBV6-2 and TRBV6-3 were excluded. A later analysis found that most CMV-associated TCR beta chains appeared HLA-restricted. Donor immune exposure was known only as CMV serostatus.

The ends were cut back, 5 bases at V and 5 bases at J, with 12 bases in the middle. The CDR3 is made up of 14 amino acids. CDR1 and CDR2 (germline): SGHTA, FQGNSA. A remark on this clone: Its specificity is not known.

Sequenced input: PBMCs. V gene TRBV7-2 combines with J gene TRBJ1-4, with D perhaps matching TRBD1 (6 bases). The receptor was isolated from a man aged 55 to 70 in good health and CMV-seronegative. Written as DNA, the CDR3 is TGTGCCAGCAGCCCCGGGACAAGGAATGAAAAACTGTTTTTT. It specifies CASSPGTRNEKLFF.